These 24 T cell receptor beta chains share one sample of origin, sequenced in a study of Ad26.COV2.S vaccination and SARS-CoV-2 variants. Treatment denoted: some 19 received Ad26.COV2.S at low or high dose, single or two shots; roughly 5 received placebo; per-sample allocation not given. The samples were gathered on day 63 after the first injection of vaccine or placebo. Profiled with immunoSEQ multiplex PCR; TCRdb holds only in-frame clones, not every one. The data contain around 380,000 clones, approximately 90% of them singletons. This specimen consisted of peripheral blood, obtained in a trial of Ad26.COV2.S vaccine versus placebo. The receptors stem from a person between 18 and 65 years old who received the Ad26.COV2.S COVID-19 vaccine or a placebo.

The J gene is TRBJ1-1, the V gene TRBV4-1; D is uncertain. V was cut by 3 bases and J by 7 bases, with 12 bases left in between. Germline assignment: CDR1 MGHRA and CDR2 YSYEKL. The CDR3 contains 13 residues. DNA for the CDR3: TGCGCCAGCAGCCACGATCACGGCGGTGAAGCTTTCTTT. Amino acid sequence: CASSHDHGGEAFF.

The chain combines TRBV11-2 with TRBJ2-7; maybe TRBD1 (6 bases). The germline V gene has CDR1 SGHAT and CDR2 FQNNGV. The CDR3 has 15 residues. The V and J ends lost 2 bases and 7 bases respectively, with 18 bases between them. CDR3 region: CASSLRQVLIGEQYF. CDR3 nucleotide sequence: TGTGCCAGCAGCTTAAGACAGGTTCTTATCGGGGAGCAGTACTTC.

The chain employs TRBV27 and TRBJ2-1; 11 nucleotides align to TRBD2. The CDR3 is 14 residues long. Germline loops: CDR1 MNHEY, CDR2 SMNVEV (reference sequence). The V and J ends lost 5 bases and 6 bases, in that order; junction bases with no gene match: 3. CDR3 protein: CASSLGLAGNEQFF. In DNA, the CDR3 is TGTGCCAGCAGTCTTGGACTAGCGGGCAATGAGCAGTTCTTC.

The genes are TRBV5-1 and TRBJ2-2; TRBD1 matches at 7 bases. The CDR3 loop spans 16 amino acids. J lost 5 bases, V lost 4 bases, and 11 bases had no gene match. The germline gives CDR1 SGHRS, CDR2 YFSETQ. The DNA for the CDR3 is TGCGCCAGCAGCCCCGGGCAGGGGGTTGGTACCGGGGAGCTGTTTTTT. Encoded protein: CASSPGQGVGTGELFF. The full variable domain, completed using reference TRBV5-1 and TRBJ2-2, is KAGVTQTPRYLIKTRGQQVTLSCSPISGHRSVSWYQQTPGQGLQFLFEYFSETQRNKGNFPGRFSGRQFSNSRSEMNVSTLELGDSALYLCASSPGQGVGTGELFFGEGSRLTVL.

The chain couples TRBV15 to TRBJ1-4, with D perhaps matching TRBD1 (6 bases). V was trimmed by 0 bases and J by 7 bases, leaving 9 bases between them. The germline CDR1 and CDR2 sequences are LNHNV and YYDKDF (reference sequence). The CDR3 totals 14 residues. CDR3 in amino acids: CATSRDLGGEKLFF. CDR3 nucleotides: TGTGCCACCAGCAGAGATCTAGGGGGTGAAAAACTGTTTTTT.

The chain recombines TRBV16 with TRBJ1-1; D uncertain. V lost 5 bases, J lost 2 bases, and 9 bases lay in between. The CDR3 covers 13 residues. Germline V gives CDR1 KGHSY, CDR2 FQNENV. DNA of the CDR3: TGTGCCAGCAGCAATGTGCCTAACACTGAAGCTTTCTTT. Translated: CASSNVPNTEAFF.

The genes are TRBV2 and TRBJ1-6; D may be TRBD1 (5 bases). The germline V and J ends were trimmed by 5 bases and 8 bases, with 16 bases remaining between them. Per germline, CDR1 SNHLY and CDR2 FYNNEI. This CDR3 has 15 residues. CDR3 nucleotides: TGTGCCAGCAGTTCTACCTGGACGGGGGATTCACCCCTCCACTTT. As protein: CASSSTWTGDSPLHF.

The V gene is TRBV4-3, the J gene TRBJ1-4, with D uncertain. The germline CDR1 and CDR2 sequences are LGHNA and YSLEER. This CDR3 is built from 15 residues. V shed 1 base and J shed 6 bases, with 12 bases lying between them. CDR3 nucleotide sequence: TGCGCCAGCAGCCAAGCACGGCGGGTCGATGAAAAACTGTTTTTT. Translation gives CASSQARRVDEKLFF.

J is TRBJ1-2 and V is TRBV5-1, with TRBD1 matching 9 bases. Germline V gene sequence: CDR1 SGHRS, CDR2 YFSETQ. The CDR3 runs to 17 residues. V trimming: 4 bases; J trimming: 5 bases; junction bases outside the gene matches: 15. The CDR3 sequence: CASSPGQGPMSGYGYTF. Written as DNA, the CDR3 is TGCGCCAGCAGCCCGGGACAGGGCCCTATGAGTGGGTATGGCTACACCTTC.

The chain uses TRBV5-6 and TRBJ2-5, with D possibly TRBD1 on 6 matching bases. The V end was cut by 2 bases, the J end by 4 bases, with 12 bases between. The CDR3 covers 14 residues. Germline V gene data show CDR1 as SGHDT and CDR2 as YYEEEE. CDR3 loop: CASSLDTGTETQYF. The CDR3 DNA sequence: TGTGCCAGCAGCTTAGATACAGGGACAGAGACCCAGTACTTC.

The gene calls are TRBV25-1 and TRBJ2-1; TRBD2 agrees at 9 bases. Trimming removed 4 bases from V and 4 bases from J; junction bases left unmatched: 8. The germline gives CDR1 MGHDK, CDR2 SYGVNS. The CDR3 extends over 16 amino acids. CDR3 in amino acids: CASSASAGGRYNEQFF. The CDR3 DNA is TGTGCCAGCAGTGCATCGGCGGGGGGGCGTTACAATGAGCAGTTCTTC.

V gene TRBV11-2 combines with J gene TRBJ2-7; perhaps TRBD1 as D (6 bases). CDR1 is SGHAT and CDR2 is FQNNGV in the germline V gene. The CDR3 runs 16 residues. V lost 3 bases and J 0 bases, leaving 15 bases between the germline ends. The CDR3 DNA reads as TGTGCCAGCAGCTTCGAGTGGCAGGGGCCCTCCTACGAGCAGTACTTC. It yields the protein CASSFEWQGPSYEQYF.

The rearrangement joins TRBV19 to TRBJ2-3; maybe TRBD1 (6 bases). The CDR3 runs to 17 residues. Trimming took off 0 bases at V and 2 bases at J, with 15 bases between the two ends. In germline, CDR1 is LNHDA, CDR2 SQIVND (reference sequence). The CDR3 sequence: CASSIDLFRGYTDTQYF. In DNA form, the CDR3 reads TGTGCCAGTAGTATAGATCTTTTCAGGGGCTACACAGATACGCAGTATTTT.

This clone occurred once. Other DNA variants within this sample encode the same CDR3. The genes are TRBV5-1 and TRBJ2-5; D gene ambiguous. There are 14 residues in the CDR3. Germline assignment: CDR1 SGHRS and CDR2 YFSETQ. Trimming pared 1 base from V and 2 bases from J, leaving 9 bases between. The CDR3 sequence is CASSLSQVQETQYF. For the CDR3, the DNA is TGCGCCAGCAGCTTGTCCCAAGTACAAGAGACCCAGTACTTC.

As for this clone: The sample contains more than one DNA sequence encoding this CDR3. The V and J genes are TRBV3-1 (or the pseudogene TRBV3-2) and TRBJ2-5; unclear D gene. Trimming took 3 bases from V and 2 from J, leaving 1 base between them. CDR3 length: 11 residues. Germline V CDR1 and CDR2: LGHDT, YNNKEL (reference sequence). CDR3 loop: CASSQQETQYF. The CDR3 nucleotides read TGTGCCAGCAGCCAGCAAGAGACCCAGTACTTC.

The gene calls are TRBV5-1 and TRBJ1-2, with D perhaps matching TRBD1 (6 bases). Germline values: CDR1 SGHRS, CDR2 YFSETQ. Trimming removed 7 bases at V and 8 bases at J, with 21 bases between. There are 14 residues in the CDR3. CDR3 region: CASSEGGNYGGYTF. The CDR3 bases are TGCGCCAGCTCGGAGGGGGGCAACTATGGAGGCTACACCTTC.

The CDR3 DNA follows: TGTGCCAGCAGGAGACCTAGCGGGGGAAACACCGGGGAGCTGTTTTTT. Amino acids: CASRRPSGGNTGELFF. The chain has TRBV27 and TRBJ2-2; 10 nucleotides align to TRBD2. Germline CDR1 reads MNHEY; CDR2 reads SMNVEV (reference sequence). The CDR3 spans 16 residues. V was clipped by 6 bases and J by 2 bases; unmatched bases: 6.

The chain joins TRBV25-1 to TRBJ2-2; tentatively, D is TRBD1 or TRBD2 (5 bases each). Germline loops: CDR1 MGHDK, CDR2 SYGVNS. V gave up 9 bases and J gave up 2 bases, with 13 bases separating them. The CDR3 is 14 residues long. The CDR3 DNA follows: TGTGCCAGTCCGGGACGGCAAAACACCGGGGAGCTGTTTTTT. This sequence encodes CASPGRQNTGELFF.

V is TRBV4-2 and J is TRBJ2-1; 9 bases line up with TRBD2. This CDR3 is built from 16 residues. V lost 4 bases and J lost 4; bases outside the gene matches: 8. CDR1 is LGHNA, CDR2 YNFKEQ, per germline. The CDR3 spells CASSPSIAGVYNEQFF. The CDR3 DNA follows: TGTGCCAGCAGCCCGTCAATAGCGGGGGTTTACAATGAGCAGTTCTTC.

The chain couples TRBV2 to TRBJ2-1; D remains ambiguous. This CDR3 has 13 residues. Per the germline V gene, CDR1 is SNHLY and CDR2 is FYNNEI. V lost 4 bases to trimming and J lost 3 bases, with 7 bases between them. CDR3 in DNA: TGTGCCAGCAGTGGGACCGACTACAATGAGCAGTTCTTC. This sequence encodes CASSGTDYNEQFF.

The chain has TRBV3-1 (or the pseudogene TRBV3-2) and TRBJ2-5, with D perhaps matching TRBD1 (6 bases). The V and J ends lost 1 base and 1 base respectively, with 10 bases between them. The CDR3 extends over 15 amino acids. The germline V gene encodes CDR1 LGHDT and CDR2 YNNKEL (reference sequence). The CDR3 sequence is CASSQAVGAQETQYF. CDR3 nucleotide sequence: TGTGCCAGCAGCCAAGCCGTGGGGGCCCAAGAGACCCAGTACTTC.

In this sample, this clone turned up once. CDR3 DNA: TGTGCCAGCAGTTACCGTCAGGGTACCGGGGAGCTGTTTTTT. Encoded protein: CASSYRQGTGELFF. The V call is TRBV6-2 or TRBV6-3, the J call TRBJ2-2; possibly TRBD1 for D (5 bases). This CDR3 comprises 14 residues. The V end lost 2 bases, the J end lost 5 bases, and 9 bases lay between the germline ends. CDR1 and CDR2 (germline): MNHEY, SVGEGT.

This rearrangement joins TRBV2 to TRBJ2-1; 9 nucleotides line up with TRBD2. Per germline, CDR1 SNHLY and CDR2 FYNNEI. CDR3 size: 14 residues. V shed 7 bases, J shed 6 bases, and the junction held 7 bases outside the gene matches. CDR3 amino acids: CASTLAGGPNEQFF. In DNA, the CDR3 is TGTGCCAGCACACTGGCGGGGGGGCCCAATGAGCAGTTCTTC.

The chain combines TRBV29-1 with TRBJ1-3; TRBD1 is a possible D gene (6 bases). Germline V gene lookup returns CDR1 SQVTM and CDR2 ANQGSEA. Trimming removed 5 bases from V and 4 bases from J, with 9 bases in between. The CDR3 consists of 12 residues. The CDR3 DNA reads as TGCAGCGTTCGGACAGCAGGAAACACCATATATTTT. It translates to CSVRTAGNTIYF. Full variable domain (remainder filled in from reference TRBV29-1 and TRBJ1-3): SAVISQKPSRDICQRGTSLTIQCQVDSQVTMMFWYRQQPGQSLTLIATANQGSEATYESGFVIDKFPISRPNLTFSTLTVSNMSPEDSSIYLCSVRTAGNTIYFGEGSWLTVV.